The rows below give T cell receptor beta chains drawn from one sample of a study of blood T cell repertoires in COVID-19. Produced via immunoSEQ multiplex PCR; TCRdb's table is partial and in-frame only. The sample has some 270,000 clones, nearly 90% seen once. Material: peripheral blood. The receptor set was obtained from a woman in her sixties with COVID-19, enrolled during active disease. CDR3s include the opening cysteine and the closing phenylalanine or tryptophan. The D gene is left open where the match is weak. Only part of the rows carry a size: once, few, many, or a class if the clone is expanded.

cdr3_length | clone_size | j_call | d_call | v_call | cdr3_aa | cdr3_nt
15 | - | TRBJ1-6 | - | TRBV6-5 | CASRVQDTGNSPLHF | TGTGCCAGCAGGGTCCAAGACACAGGAAATTCACCCCTCCACTTT
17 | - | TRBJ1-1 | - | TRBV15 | CATSRVRSVYGNTEAFF | TGTGCCACCAGCAGAGTTCGGAGCGTTTATGGGAACACTGAAGCTTTCTTT
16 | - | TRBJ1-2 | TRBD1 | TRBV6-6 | CASSYSMTGGNYGYTF | TGTGCCAGCAGTTACTCGATGACAGGGGGGAACTATGGCTACACCTTC
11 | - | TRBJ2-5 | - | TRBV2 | CASSGGETQYF | TGTGCCAGCAGTGGAGGGGAGACCCAGTACTTC
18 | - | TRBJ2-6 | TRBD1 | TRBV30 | CAWSVPDRRSSGANVLTF | TGTGCCTGGAGTGTACCGGACAGGCGGAGCTCTGGGGCCAACGTCCTGACTTTC
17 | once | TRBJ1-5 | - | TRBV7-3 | CASSSTDTLNSNQPQHF | TGTGCCAGCAGCTCGACAGATACCCTGAATAGCAATCAGCCCCAGCATTTT
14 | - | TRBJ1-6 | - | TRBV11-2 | CASSLTPEFSPLHF | TGTGCCAGCAGCTTGACACCCGAATTTTCACCCCTCCACTTT
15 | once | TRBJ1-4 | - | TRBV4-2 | CASSHGGNVKEKLFF | TGTGCCAGCAGCCACGGGGGAAACGTTAAGGAAAAACTGTTTTTT
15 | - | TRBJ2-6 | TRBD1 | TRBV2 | CASSLRGHGANVLTF | TGTGCCAGCAGTCTCAGGGGGCATGGGGCCAACGTCCTGACTTTC
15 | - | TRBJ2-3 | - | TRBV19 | CASSIVRTITDTQYF | TGTGCCAGTAGTATCGTGCGGACTATCACAGATACGCAGTATTTT
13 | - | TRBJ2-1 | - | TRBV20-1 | CSASKVQTNEQFF | TGCAGTGCTAGTAAAGTGCAGACTAATGAGCAGTTCTTC
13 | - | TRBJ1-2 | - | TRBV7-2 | CASSLEGGRGYTF | TGTGCCAGCAGCTTAGAAGGAGGACGTGGCTACACCTTC
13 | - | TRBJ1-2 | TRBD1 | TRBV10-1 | CASSSGGNYGYTF | TGCGCCAGCAGTTCAGGGGGAAACTATGGCTACACCTTC
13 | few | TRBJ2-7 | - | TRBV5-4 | CASSLVGVYEQYF | TGTGCCAGCAGCTTGGTAGGGGTCTACGAGCAGTACTTC
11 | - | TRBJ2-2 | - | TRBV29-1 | CSVGGPGELFF | TGCAGCGTTGGCGGGCCCGGGGAGCTGTTTTTT
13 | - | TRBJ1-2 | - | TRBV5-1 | CASSVDSSYGYTF | TGCGCCAGCAGCGTGGACAGCAGCTATGGCTACACCTTC
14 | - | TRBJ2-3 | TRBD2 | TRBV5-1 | CASSSTSGTDTQYF | TGCGCCAGCAGCTCCACTAGCGGCACAGATACGCAGTATTTT
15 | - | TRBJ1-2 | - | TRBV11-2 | CASSLARTAQGGYTF | TGTGCCAGCAGCTTAGCCCGGACGGCCCAGGGTGGCTACACCTTC
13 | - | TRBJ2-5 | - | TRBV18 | CASSPTTGETQYF | TGTGCCAGCTCACCAACGACAGGAGAGACCCAGTACTTC
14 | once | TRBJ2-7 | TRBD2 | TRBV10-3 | CAIAGRGMAYEQYF | TGTGCCATCGCGGGGAGGGGAATGGCCTACGAGCAGTACTTC
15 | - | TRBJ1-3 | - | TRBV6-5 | CASSYSRRAGNTIYF | TGTGCCAGCAGTTACTCGAGGAGGGCTGGAAACACCATATATTTT
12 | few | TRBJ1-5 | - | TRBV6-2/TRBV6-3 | CASSDLLQPQHF | TGTGCCAGCAGTGATCTCCTACAGCCCCAGCATTTT
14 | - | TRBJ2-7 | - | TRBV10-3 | CAIKLGGSSYEQYF | TGTGCCATCAAGCTCGGCGGCAGCTCCTACGAGCAGTACTTC
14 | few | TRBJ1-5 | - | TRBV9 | CASSVDSRGQPQHF | TGTGCCAGCAGCGTAGACTCTAGAGGTCAGCCCCAGCATTTT
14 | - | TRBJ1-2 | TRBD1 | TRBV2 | CASSLRTGSYGYTF | TGTGCCAGCAGTCTTAGGACAGGGTCCTATGGCTACACCTTC
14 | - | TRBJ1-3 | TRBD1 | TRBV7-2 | CASSLNRGGNTIYF | TGTGCCAGCAGTCTTAACAGGGGCGGAAACACCATATATTTT
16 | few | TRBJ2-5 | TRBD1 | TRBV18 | CASSPGAGTAGETQYF | TGTGCCAGCTCACCAGGCGCCGGGACAGCCGGAGAGACCCAGTACTTC
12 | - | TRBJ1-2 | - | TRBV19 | CASSLTGRGYTF | TGTGCCAGTAGTTTGACAGGCCGAGGCTACACCTTC
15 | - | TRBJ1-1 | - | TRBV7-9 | CASIRRLEGAGEAFF | TGTGCCAGCATCCGACGTCTAGAGGGAGCTGGGGAAGCTTTCTTT
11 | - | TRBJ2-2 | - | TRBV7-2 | CASSFTGELFF | TGTGCCAGCAGCTTCACTGGGGAGCTGTTTTTT
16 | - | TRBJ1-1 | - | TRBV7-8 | CASNRGGGLVTSEAFF | TGTGCCAGCAACCGTGGGGGAGGGTTGGTTACTTCTGAAGCTTTCTTT
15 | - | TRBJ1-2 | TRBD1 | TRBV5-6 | CASSVGQGLFYGYTF | TGTGCCAGCAGTGTGGGACAGGGGCTCTTCTATGGCTACACCTTC
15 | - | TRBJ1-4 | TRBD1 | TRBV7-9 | CASIQATGGNEKLFF | TGTGCCAGCATCCAAGCGACAGGGGGTAATGAAAAACTGTTTTTT
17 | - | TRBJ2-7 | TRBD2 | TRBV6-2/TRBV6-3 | CASSISSGGAWAYEQYF | TGTGCCAGCAGTATCTCTAGCGGGGGGGCCTGGGCCTACGAGCAGTACTTC
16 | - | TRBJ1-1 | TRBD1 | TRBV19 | CASSKGQGGLNTEAFF | TGTGCCAGTTCCAAGGGACAGGGGGGGTTGAACACTGAAGCTTTCTTT
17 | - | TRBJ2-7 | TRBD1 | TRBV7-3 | CASSVTIPGQGAREQYF | TGTGCCAGCAGCGTCACAATTCCGGGACAGGGGGCGCGGGAGCAGTACTTC
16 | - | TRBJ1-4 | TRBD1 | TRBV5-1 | CASSLYPGQGAEKLFF | TGCGCCAGCAGCTTGTACCCGGGACAGGGCGCCGAAAAACTGTTTTTT
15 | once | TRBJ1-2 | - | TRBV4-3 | CASSQEITRGQGYTF | TGCGCCAGCAGCCAAGAGATTACGCGGGGGCAAGGCTACACCTTC
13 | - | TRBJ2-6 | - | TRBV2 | CASRTSGANVLTF | TGTGCCAGCAGGACTTCTGGGGCCAACGTCCTGACTTTC
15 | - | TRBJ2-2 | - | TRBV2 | CASSETGLDTGELFF | TGTGCCAGCAGTGAAACAGGGTTGGACACCGGGGAGCTGTTTTTT
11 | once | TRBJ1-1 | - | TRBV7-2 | CASTPGAEAFF | TGTGCCAGCACCCCCGGGGCTGAAGCTTTCTTT
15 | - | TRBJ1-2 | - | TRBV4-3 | CASSRDLTGTYGYTF | TGCGCCAGCAGCCGGGACCTGACAGGAACCTATGGCTACACCTTC
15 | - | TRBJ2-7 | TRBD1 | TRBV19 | CASSTTRQGTLEQYF | TGTGCCAGTAGTACGACCCGACAGGGGACCCTGGAGCAGTACTTC
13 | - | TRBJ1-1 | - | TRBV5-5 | CASRSGFDTEAFF | TGTGCCAGCAGATCAGGGTTCGACACTGAAGCTTTCTTT
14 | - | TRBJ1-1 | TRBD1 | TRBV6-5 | CASSYSGQGTEAFF | TGTGCCAGCAGTTACTCGGGACAGGGCACTGAAGCTTTCTTT
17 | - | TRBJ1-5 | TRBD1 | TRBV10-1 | CASSESRDRGSYQPQHF | TGCGCCAGCAGTGAGTCGAGGGACAGGGGAAGCTATCAGCCCCAGCATTTT
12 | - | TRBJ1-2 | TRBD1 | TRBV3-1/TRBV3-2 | CASSQAGGGYTF | TGTGCCAGCAGCCAAGCAGGGGGAGGCTACACCTTC
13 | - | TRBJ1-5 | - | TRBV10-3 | CAIKDSVNQPQHF | TGTGCCATCAAGGACAGCGTTAATCAGCCCCAGCATTTT
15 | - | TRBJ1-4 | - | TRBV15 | CATSARGSGGEKLFF | TGTGCCACCAGCGCCCGCGGTAGCGGGGGTGAAAAACTGTTTTTT
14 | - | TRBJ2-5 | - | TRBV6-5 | CASIPSGFVATQYF | TGTGCCAGTATACCTTCAGGGTTTGTCGCGACCCAGTACTTC
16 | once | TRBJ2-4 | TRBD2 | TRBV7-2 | CASSLYGGAPQNIQYF | TGTGCCAGCAGCTTATACGGGGGGGCTCCCCAAAACATTCAGTACTTC
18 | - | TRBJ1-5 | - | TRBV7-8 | CASSLAPDRFHSNQPQHF | TGTGCCAGCAGCTTAGCTCCTGACAGGTTCCATAGCAATCAGCCCCAGCATTTT
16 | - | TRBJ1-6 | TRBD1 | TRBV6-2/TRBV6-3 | CASSGSHGTGDSPLHF | TGTGCCAGCAGTGGCTCACACGGGACAGGGGATTCACCCCTCCACTTT
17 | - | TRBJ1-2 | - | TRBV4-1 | CASSQPLGGDRGSGYTF | TGCGCCAGCAGCCAACCCCTCGGGGGGGATCGCGGGTCTGGCTACACCTTC
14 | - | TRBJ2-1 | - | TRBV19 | CASSTSPTAGGQFF | TGTGCCAGCAGCACTAGCCCAACAGCAGGTGGGCAGTTCTTC
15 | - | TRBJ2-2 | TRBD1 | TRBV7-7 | CASRATGVTTGELFF | TGTGCTAGCAGGGCAACAGGGGTTACCACCGGGGAGCTGTTTTTT
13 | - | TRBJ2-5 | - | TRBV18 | CASSPPTGETQYF | TGTGCCAGCTCACCACCGACGGGGGAGACCCAGTACTTC
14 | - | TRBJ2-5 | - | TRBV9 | CASSVGPSTETQYF | TGTGCCAGCAGCGTAGGGCCTAGCACAGAGACCCAGTACTTC
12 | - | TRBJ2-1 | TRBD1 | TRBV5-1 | CASSLGGQAQFF | TGCGCCAGCAGCTTGGGGGGACAGGCCCAGTTCTTC